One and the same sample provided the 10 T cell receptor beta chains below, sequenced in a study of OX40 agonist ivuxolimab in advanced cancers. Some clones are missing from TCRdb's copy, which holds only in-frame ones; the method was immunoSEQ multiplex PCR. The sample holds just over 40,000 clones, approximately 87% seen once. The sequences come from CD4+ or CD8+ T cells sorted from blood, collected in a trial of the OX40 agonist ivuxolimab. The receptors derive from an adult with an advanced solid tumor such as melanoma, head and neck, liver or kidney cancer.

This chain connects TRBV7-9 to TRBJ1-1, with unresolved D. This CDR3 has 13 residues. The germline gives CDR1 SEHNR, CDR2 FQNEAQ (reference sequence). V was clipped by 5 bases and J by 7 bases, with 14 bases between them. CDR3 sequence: CASSERLNLEAFF. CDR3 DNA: TGTGCCAGCAGCGAGCGCCTTAACCTTGAAGCTTTCTTT. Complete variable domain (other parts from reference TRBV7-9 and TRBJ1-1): DTGVSQNPRHKITKRGQNVTFRCDPISEHNRLYWYRQTLGQGPEFLTYFQNEAQLEKSRLLSDRFSAERPKGSFSTLEIQRTEQGDSAMYLCASSERLNLEAFFGQGTRLTVV.

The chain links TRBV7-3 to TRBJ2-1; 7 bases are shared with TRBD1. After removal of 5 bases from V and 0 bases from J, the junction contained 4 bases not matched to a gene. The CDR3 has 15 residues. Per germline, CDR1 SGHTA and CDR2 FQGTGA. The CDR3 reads CASSRRDSSYNEQFF. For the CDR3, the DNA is TGTGCCAGCAGCCGCAGGGACAGCTCCTACAATGAGCAGTTCTTC.

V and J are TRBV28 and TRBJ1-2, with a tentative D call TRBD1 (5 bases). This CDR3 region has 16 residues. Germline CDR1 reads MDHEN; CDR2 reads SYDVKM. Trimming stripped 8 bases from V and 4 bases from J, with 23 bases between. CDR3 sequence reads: CASGHPARVWVYGYTF. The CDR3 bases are TGTGCCAGCGGACACCCAGCCAGGGTCTGGGTCTATGGCTACACCTTC.

The CDR3 region is CASSLEGPGTLGNEKLFF. In DNA form, the CDR3 reads TGTGCCAGCAGCTTAGAGGGCCCCGGGACGCTAGGGAATGAAAAACTGTTTTTT. The chain couples TRBV7-6 to TRBJ1-4; the D gene is possibly TRBD1 (5 bases). This CDR3 is built from 18 residues. V was trimmed by 1 base and J by 5 bases, leaving 20 bases between them. Germline V gives CDR1 SGHVS, CDR2 FNYEAQ. Supplemented by reference TRBV7-6 and TRBJ1-4, the full variable domain reads GAGVSQSPRYKVTKRGQDVALRCDPISGHVSLYWYRQALGQGPEFLTYFNYEAQQDKSGLPNDRFSAERPEGSISTLTIQRTEQRDSAMYRCASSLEGPGTLGNEKLFFGSGTQLSVL.

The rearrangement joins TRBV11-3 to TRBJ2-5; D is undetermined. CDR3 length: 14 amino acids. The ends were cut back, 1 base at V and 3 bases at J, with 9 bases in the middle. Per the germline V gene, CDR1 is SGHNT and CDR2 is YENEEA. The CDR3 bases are TGTGCCAGCAGCTTAGGAAGCAGGAAAGAGACCCAGTACTTC. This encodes CASSLGSRKETQYF.

The CDR3 is CASLGTSTDTQYF. CDR3 nucleotide sequence: TGTGCCAGCTTGGGGACTTCCACAGATACGCAGTATTTT. The genes are TRBV6-1 and TRBJ2-3; D perhaps matches TRBD2 (6 bases). CDR3 length: 13 amino acids. Trimming shortened V by 8 bases and J by 2 bases, and 11 bases separated the two germline ends. Germline lookup yields CDR1 MNHNS and CDR2 SASEGT.

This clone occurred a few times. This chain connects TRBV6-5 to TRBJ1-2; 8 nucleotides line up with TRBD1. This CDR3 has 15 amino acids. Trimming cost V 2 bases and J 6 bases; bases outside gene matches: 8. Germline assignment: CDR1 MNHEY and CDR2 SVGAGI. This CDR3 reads CASSYLRQGLDGYTF. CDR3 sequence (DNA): TGTGCCAGCAGTTACCTCCGACAGGGGTTGGATGGCTACACCTTC.

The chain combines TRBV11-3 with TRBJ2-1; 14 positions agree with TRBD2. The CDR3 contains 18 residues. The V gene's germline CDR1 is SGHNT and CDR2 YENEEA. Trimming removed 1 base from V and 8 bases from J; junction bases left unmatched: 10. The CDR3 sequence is CASSLAREGLAGAHEQFF. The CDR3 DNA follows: TGTGCCAGCAGCTTAGCCCGTGAGGGACTAGCGGGAGCCCATGAGCAGTTCTTC.

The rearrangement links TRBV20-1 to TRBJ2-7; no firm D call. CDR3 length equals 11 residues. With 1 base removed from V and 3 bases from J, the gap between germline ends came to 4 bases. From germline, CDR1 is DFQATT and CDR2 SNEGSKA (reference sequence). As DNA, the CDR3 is TGCAGTGCTAGAGCCCTCTACGAGCAGTACTTC. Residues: CSARALYEQYF.

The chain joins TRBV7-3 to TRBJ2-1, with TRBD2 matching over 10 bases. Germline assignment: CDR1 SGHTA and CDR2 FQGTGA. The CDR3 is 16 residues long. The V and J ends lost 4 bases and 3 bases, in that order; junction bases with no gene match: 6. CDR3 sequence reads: CASSYLAGAVYNEQFF. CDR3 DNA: TGTGCCAGCAGCTATCTAGCGGGAGCGGTCTACAATGAGCAGTTCTTC.